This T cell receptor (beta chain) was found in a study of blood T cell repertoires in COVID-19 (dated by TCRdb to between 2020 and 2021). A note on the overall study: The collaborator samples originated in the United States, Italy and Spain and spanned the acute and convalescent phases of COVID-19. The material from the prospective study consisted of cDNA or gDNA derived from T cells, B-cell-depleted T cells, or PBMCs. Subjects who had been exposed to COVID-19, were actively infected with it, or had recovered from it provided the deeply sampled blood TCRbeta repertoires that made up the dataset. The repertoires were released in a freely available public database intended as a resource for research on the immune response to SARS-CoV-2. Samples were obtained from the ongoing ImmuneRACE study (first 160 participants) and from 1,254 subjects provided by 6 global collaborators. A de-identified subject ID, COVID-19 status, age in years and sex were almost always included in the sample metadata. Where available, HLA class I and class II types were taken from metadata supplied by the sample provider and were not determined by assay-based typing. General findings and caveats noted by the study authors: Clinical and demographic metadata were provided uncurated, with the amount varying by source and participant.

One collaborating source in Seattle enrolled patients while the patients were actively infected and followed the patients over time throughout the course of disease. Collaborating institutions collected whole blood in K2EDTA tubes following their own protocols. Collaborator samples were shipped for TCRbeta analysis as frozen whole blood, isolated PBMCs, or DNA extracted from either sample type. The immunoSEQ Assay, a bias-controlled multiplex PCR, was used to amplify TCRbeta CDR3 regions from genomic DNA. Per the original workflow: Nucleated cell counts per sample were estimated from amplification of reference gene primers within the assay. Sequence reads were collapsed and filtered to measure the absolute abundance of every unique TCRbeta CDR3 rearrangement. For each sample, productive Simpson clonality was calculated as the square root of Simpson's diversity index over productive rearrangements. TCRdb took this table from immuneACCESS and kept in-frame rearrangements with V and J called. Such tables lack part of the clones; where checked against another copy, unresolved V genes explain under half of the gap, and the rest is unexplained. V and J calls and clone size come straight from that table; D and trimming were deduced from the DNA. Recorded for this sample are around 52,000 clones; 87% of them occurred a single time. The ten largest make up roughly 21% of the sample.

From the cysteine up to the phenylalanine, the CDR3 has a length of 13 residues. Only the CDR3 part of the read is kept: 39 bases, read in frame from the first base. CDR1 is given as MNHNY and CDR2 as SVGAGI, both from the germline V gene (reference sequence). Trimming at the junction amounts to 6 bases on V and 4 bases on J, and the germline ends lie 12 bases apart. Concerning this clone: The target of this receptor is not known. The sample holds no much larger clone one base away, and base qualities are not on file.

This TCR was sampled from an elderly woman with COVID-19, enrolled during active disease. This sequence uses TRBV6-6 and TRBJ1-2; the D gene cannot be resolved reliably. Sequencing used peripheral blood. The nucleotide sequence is TGTGCCAGCAGCCCTCCGGACTTCTATGGCTACACCTTC. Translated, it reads CASSPPDFYGYTF.